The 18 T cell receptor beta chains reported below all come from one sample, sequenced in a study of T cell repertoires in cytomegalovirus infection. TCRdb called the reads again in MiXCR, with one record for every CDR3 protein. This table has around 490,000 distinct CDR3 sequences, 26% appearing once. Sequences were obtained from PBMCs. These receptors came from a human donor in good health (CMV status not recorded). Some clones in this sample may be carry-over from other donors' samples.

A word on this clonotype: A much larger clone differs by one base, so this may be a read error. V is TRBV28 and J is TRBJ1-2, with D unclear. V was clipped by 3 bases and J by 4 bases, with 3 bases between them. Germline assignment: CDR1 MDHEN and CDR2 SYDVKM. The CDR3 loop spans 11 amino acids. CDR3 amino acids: CASSFPYGYTF. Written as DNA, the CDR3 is TGTGCCAGCAGTTTTCCCTATGGCTACACCTTC.

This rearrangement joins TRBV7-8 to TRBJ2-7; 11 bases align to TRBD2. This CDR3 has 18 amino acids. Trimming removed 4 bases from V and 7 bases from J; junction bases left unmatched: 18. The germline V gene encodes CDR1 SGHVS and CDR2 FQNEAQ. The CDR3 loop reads CASSSPGASGRLFWEQYF. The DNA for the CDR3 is TGTGCCAGCAGCTCCCCAGGGGCTAGCGGGAGGCTGTTTTGGGAGCAGTACTTC. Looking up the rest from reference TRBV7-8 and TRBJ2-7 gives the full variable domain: GAGVSQSPRYKVAKRGQDVALRCDPISGHVSLFWYQQALGQGPEFLTYFQNEAQLDKSGLPSDRFFAERPEGSVSTLKIQRTQQEDSAVYLCASSSPGASGRLFWEQYFGPGTRLTVT.

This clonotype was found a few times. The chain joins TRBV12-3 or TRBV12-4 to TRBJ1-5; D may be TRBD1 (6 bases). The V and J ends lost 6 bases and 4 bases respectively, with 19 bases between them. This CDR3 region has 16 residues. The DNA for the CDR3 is TGTGCCAGCAGCCTCCTTGTAACACAGGGTAATCAGCCCCAGCATTTT. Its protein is CASSLLVTQGNQPQHF.

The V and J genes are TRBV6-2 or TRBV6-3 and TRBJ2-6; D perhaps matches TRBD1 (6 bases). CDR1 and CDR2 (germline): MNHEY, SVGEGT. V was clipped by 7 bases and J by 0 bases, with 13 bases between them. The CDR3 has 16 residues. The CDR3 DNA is TGTGCCAGCAAGGACAGTAGTTTCTCTGGGGCCAACGTCCTGACTTTC. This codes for CASKDSSFSGANVLTF.

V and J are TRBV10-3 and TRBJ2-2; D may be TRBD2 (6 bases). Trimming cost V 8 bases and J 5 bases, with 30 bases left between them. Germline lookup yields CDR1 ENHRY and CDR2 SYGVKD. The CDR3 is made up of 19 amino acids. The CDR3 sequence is CAIRKLEAGGAAGTGELFF. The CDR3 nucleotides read TGTGCCATCCGAAAATTAGAAGCCGGGGGAGCCGCGGGGACCGGGGAGCTGTTTTTT.

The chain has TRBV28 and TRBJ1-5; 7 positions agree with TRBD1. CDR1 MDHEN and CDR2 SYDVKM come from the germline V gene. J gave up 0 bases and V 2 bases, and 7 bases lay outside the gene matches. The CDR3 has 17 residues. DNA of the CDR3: TGTGCCAGCAGTTTAAAACAGGGGATCCTTAGCAATCAGCCCCAGCATTTT. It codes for CASSLKQGILSNQPQHF.

In nucleotides, the CDR3 is TGTGCCAGCAGTTACTCCATGGAAGCTTTCTTT. It is translated as CASSYSMEAFF. The chain combines TRBV6-6 with TRBJ1-1; D remains ambiguous. From germline, CDR1 is MNHNY and CDR2 SVGAGI (reference sequence). V lost 0 bases, J lost 8 bases, and 4 bases lay in between. The length of the CDR3 is 11 residues.

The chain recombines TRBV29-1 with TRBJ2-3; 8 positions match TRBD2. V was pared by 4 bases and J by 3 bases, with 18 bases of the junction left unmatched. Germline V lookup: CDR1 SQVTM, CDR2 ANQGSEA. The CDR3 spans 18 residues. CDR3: CSVADAWEREKWTDTQYF. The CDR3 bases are TGCAGCGTTGCCGATGCCTGGGAGCGGGAGAAGTGGACAGATACGCAGTATTTT.

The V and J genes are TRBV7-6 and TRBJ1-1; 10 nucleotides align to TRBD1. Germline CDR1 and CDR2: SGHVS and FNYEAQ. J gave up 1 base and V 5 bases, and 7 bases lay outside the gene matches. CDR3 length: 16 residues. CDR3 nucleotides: TGTGCCAGCAGCGCCGGGACAGGGGTTCCGAACACTGAAGCTTTCTTT. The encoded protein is CASSAGTGVPNTEAFF.

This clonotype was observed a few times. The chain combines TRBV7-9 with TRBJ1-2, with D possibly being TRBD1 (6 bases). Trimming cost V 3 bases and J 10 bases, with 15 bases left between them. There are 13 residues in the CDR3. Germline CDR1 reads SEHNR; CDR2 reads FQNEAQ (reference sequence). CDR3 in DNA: TGTGCCAGCAGCTTTTTGGAGGGGGGAGACTACACCTTC. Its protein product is CASSFLEGGDYTF.

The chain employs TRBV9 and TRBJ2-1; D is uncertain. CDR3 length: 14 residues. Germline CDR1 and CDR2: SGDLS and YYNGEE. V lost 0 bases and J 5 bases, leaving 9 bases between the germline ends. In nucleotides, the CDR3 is TGTGCCAGCAGCGTAGGGGTATGGGACAATGAGCAGTTCTTC. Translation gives CASSVGVWDNEQFF.

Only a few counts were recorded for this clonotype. The CDR3 nucleotides read TGTGCCACCAGCAGAGACCAGGGGGCATACGAGCAGTACGTC. Its protein is CATSRDQGAYEQYV. This sequence joins TRBV15 and TRBJ2-7; 8 bases fit TRBD1. V shed 0 bases and J 4 bases; nucleotides not matched to a gene: 2. The CDR3 loop spans 14 amino acids. The germline gives CDR1 LNHNV, CDR2 YYDKDF (reference sequence).

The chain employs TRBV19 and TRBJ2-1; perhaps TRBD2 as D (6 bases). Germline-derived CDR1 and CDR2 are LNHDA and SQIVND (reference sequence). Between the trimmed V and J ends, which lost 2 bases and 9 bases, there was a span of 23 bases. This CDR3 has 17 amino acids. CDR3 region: CASSIFPSRRGPIEQFF. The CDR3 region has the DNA TGTGCCAGTAGTATATTCCCTAGCAGGAGGGGACCCATTGAGCAGTTCTTC.

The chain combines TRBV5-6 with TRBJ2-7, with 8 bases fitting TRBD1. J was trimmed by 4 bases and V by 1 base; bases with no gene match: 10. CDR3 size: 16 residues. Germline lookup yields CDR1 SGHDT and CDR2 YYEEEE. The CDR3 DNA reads TGTGCCAGCAGCTTGTCTCAGGGGGCGCGGAAATACGAGCAGTACTTC. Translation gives CASSLSQGARKYEQYF.

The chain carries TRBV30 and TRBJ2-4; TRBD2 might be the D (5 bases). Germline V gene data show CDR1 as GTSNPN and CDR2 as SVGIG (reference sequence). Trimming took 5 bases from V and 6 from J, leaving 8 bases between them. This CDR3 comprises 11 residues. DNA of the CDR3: TGTGCCTGGGATGGAGGAAACATTCAGTACTTC. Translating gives CAWDGGNIQYF.

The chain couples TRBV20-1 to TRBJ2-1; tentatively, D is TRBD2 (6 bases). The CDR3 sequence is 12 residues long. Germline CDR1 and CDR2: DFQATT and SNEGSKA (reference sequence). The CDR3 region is CVGGTGNNEQFF. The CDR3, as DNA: TGCGTCGGGGGAACCGGGAACAATGAGCAGTTCTTC.

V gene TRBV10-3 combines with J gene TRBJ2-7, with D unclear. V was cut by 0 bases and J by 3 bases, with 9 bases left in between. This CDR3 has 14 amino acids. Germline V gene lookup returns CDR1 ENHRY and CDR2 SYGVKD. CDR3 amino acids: CAISESSGNYEQYF. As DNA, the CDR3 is TGTGCCATCAGTGAGTCGAGTGGAAACTACGAGCAGTACTTC.

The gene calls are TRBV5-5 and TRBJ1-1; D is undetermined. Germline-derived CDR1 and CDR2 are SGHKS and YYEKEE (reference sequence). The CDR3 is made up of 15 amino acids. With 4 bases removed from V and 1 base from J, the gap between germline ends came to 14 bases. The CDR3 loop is CASSPTGVTNTEAFF. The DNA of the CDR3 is TGTGCCAGCAGCCCCACCGGGGTAACGAACACTGAAGCTTTCTTT.